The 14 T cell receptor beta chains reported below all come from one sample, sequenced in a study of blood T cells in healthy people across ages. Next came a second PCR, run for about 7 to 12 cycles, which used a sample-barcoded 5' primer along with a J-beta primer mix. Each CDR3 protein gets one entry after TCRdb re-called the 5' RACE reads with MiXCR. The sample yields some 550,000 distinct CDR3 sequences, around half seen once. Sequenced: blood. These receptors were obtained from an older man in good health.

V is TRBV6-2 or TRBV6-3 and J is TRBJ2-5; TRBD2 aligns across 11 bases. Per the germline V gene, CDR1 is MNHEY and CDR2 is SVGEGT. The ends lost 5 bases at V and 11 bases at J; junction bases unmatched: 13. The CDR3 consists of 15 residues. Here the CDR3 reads CASSKLAGVRNEQYF. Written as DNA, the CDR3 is TGTGCCAGCAGTAAACTAGCGGGAGTACGGAATGAGCAGTACTTC.

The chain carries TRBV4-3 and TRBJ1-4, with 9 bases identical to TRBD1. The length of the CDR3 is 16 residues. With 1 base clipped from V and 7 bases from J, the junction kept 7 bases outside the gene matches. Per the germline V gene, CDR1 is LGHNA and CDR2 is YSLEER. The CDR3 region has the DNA TGCGCCAGCAGCCAAGGAGGGACAGGGTTTCCTGAAAAACTGTTTTTT. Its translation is CASSQGGTGFPEKLFF.

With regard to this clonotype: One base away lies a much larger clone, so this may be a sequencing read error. CDR3 in DNA: TGTGCCAGCAGTTACTCGCGGGCAGAGAGTCAGCCCCAGCATTTT. Translated, it gives CASSYSRAESQPQHF. This chain uses TRBV6-6 with TRBJ1-5; D remains ambiguous. The CDR3 runs to 15 residues. Germline values: CDR1 MNHNY, CDR2 SVGAGI (reference sequence). V lost 0 bases and J lost 6, with 12 bases in between.

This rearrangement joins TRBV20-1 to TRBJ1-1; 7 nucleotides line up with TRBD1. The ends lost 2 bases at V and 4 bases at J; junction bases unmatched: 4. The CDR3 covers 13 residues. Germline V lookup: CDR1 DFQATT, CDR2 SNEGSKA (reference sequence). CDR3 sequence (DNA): TGCAGTGCTAGACCCGACAGGGCCACTGAAGCTTTCTTT. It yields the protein CSARPDRATEAFF.

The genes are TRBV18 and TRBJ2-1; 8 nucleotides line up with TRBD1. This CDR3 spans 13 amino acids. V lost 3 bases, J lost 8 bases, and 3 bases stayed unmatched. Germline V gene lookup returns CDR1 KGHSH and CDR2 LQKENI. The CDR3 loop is CASSPDRVDEQFF. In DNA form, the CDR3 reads TGTGCCAGCTCACCGGACAGGGTCGATGAGCAGTTCTTC.

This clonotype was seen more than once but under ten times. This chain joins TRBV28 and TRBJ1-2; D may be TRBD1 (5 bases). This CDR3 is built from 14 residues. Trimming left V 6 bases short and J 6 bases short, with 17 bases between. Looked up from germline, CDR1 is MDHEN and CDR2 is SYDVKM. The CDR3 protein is CASRPGLGRNGYTF. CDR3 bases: TGTGCCAGCAGACCCGGATTGGGACGCAATGGCTACACCTTC.

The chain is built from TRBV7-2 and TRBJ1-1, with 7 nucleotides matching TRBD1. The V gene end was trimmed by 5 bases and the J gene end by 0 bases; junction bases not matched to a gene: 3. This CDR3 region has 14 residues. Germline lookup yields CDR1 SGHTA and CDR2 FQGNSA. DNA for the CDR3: TGTGCCAGCAGCGTCAGGGGGGTGAACACTGAAGCTTTCTTT. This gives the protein CASSVRGVNTEAFF.

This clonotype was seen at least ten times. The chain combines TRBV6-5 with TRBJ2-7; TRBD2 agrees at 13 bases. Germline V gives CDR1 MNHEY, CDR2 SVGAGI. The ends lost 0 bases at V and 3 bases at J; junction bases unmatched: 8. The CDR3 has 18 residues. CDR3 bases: TGTGCCAGCAGTTACTCGAAGACAGGGACTAGCGGGAACTACGAGCAGTACTTC. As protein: CASSYSKTGTSGNYEQYF.

The CDR3 region has the DNA TGTGCCAGCAGTAGGGACAGTCATCCCGGCGAGCAGTACTTC. Its protein product is CASSRDSHPGEQYF. The chain has TRBV28 and TRBJ2-5; TRBD1 aligns across 7 bases. The better agreement between TRBJ2-7 and the DNA end casts doubt on the J call. Per germline, CDR1 MDHEN and CDR2 SYDVKM. The CDR3 contains 14 residues.

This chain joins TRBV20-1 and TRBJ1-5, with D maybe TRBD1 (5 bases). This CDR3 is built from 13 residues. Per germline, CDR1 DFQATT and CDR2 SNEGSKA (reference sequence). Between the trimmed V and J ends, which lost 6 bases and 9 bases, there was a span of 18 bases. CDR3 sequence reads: CSAVGGPGWPQHF. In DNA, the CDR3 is TGCAGTGCCGTCGGTGGTCCAGGGTGGCCCCAGCATTTT.

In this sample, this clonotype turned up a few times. CDR3 bases: TGCAGTGCTAGATTGGATGCTAGTCGTTACAATGAGCAGTTCTTC. It is translated as CSARLDASRYNEQFF. The chain is built from TRBV20-1 and TRBJ2-1; D is ambiguous. This CDR3 spans 15 amino acids. Per the germline V gene, CDR1 is DFQATT and CDR2 is SNEGSKA (reference sequence). With 2 bases removed from V and 4 bases from J, the gap between germline ends came to 15 bases.

The CDR3 DNA follows: TGCGCCAGCAGTGGAGGGGAACGGATCTACGAGCAGTACTTC. It specifies CASSGGERIYEQYF. The rearrangement links TRBV10-2 to TRBJ2-5; possibly TRBD1 or TRBD2 for D (5 bases each). The J call may be wrong; the DNA end is better matched by TRBJ2-7. Germline-derived CDR1 and CDR2 are WSHSY and SAAADI. The length of the CDR3 is 14 residues.

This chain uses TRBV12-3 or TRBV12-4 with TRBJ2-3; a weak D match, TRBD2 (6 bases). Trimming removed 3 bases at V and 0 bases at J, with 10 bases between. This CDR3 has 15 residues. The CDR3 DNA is TGTGCCAGCAGTTTGCCCAGCGGGAGCACAGATACGCAGTATTTT. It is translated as CASSLPSGSTDTQYF.

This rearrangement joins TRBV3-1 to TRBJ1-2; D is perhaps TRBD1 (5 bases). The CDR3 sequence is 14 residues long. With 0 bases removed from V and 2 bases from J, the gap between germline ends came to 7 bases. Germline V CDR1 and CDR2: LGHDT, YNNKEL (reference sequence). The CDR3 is CASSQEGDNYGYTF. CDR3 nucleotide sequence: TGTGCCAGCAGCCAAGAGGGGGACAACTATGGCTACACCTTC.